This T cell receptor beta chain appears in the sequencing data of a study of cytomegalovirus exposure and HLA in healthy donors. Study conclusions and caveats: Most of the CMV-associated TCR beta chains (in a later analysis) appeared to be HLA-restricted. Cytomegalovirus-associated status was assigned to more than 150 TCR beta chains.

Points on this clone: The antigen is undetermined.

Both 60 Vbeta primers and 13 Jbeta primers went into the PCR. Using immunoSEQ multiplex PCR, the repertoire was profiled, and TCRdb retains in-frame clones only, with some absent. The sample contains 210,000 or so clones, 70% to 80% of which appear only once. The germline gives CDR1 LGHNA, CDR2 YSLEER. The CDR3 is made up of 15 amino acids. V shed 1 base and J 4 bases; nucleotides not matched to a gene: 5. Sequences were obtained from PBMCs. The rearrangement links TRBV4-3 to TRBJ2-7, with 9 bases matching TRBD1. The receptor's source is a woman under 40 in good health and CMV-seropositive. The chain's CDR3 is CASSQATGGSYEQYF. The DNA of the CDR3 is TGCGCCAGCAGCCAAGCTACAGGGGGCTCGTACGAGCAGTACTTC.